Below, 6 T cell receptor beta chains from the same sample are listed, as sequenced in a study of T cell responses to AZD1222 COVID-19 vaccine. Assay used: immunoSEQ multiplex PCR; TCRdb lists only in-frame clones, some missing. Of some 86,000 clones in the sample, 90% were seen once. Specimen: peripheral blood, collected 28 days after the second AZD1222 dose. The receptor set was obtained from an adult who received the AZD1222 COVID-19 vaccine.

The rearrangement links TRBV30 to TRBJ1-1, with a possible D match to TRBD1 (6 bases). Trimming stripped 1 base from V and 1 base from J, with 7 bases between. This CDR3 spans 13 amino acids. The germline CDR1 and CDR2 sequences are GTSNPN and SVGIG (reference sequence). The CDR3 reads CAWSEDRNTEAFF. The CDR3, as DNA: TGTGCCTGGAGTGAGGACAGGAACACTGAAGCTTTCTTT.

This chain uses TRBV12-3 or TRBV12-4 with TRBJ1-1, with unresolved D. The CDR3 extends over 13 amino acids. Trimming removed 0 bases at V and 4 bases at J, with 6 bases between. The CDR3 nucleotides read TGTGCCAGCAGTTTAGCCCACCCCACTGAAGCTTTCTTT. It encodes CASSLAHPTEAFF.

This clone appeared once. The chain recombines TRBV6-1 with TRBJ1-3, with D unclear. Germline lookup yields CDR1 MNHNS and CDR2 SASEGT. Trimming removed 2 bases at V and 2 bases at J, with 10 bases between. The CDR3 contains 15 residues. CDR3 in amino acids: CASSEFGGPGNTIYF. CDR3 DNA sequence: TGTGCCAGCAGTGAATTCGGAGGGCCTGGAAACACCATATATTTT.

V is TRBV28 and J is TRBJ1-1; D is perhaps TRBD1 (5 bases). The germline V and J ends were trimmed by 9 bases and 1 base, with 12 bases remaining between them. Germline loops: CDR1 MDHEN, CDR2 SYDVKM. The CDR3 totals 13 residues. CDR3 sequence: CASIGVRNTEAFF. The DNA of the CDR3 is TGTGCCAGTATAGGGGTCAGGAACACTGAAGCTTTCTTT.

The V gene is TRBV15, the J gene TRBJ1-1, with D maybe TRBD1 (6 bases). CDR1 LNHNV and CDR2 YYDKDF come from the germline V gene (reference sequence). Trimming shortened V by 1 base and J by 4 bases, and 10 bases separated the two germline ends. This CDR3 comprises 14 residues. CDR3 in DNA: TGTGCCACCAGCAGAGGCCTGGGGGCCACTGAAGCTTTCTTT. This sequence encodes CATSRGLGATEAFF.

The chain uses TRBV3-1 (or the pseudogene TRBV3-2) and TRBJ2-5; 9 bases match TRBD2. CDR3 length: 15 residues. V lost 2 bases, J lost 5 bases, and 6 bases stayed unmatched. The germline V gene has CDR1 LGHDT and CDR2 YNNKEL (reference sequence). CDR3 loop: CASSQRGSGGETQYF. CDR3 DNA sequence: TGTGCCAGCAGCCAAAGAGGTAGCGGGGGTGAGACCCAGTACTTC.